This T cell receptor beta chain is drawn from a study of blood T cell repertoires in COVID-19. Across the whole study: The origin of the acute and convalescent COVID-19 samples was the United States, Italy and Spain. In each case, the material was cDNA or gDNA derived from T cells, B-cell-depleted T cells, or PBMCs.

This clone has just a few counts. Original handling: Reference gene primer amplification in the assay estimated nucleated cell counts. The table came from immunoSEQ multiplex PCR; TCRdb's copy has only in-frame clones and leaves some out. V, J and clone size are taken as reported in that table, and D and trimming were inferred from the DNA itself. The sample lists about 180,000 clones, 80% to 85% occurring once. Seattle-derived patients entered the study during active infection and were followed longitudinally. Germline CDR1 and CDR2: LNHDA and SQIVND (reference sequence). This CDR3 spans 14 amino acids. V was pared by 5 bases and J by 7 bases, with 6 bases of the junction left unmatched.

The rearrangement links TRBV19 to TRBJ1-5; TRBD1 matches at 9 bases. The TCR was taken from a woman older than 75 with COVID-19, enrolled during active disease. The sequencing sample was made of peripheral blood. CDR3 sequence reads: CASSPDRGRQPQHF. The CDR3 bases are TGTGCCAGTAGTCCGGACAGGGGTAGGCAGCCCCAGCATTTT.